This TCR beta chain was observed in a study of blood T cell repertoires in COVID-19. Study information: Sources were T cells, B-cell-depleted T cells, or PBMCs; the material itself was cDNA or gDNA.

Authors' processing steps: Reference gene primer amplification gave estimated nucleated cell counts. TCRdb keeps only in-frame clones here, not all; method: immunoSEQ multiplex PCR. That table furnishes V, J and clone size, whereas the DNA furnished D and trimming. Of 200,000 to 300,000 clones in the sample, around four fifths are singletons; the top ten hold around 6.8%. CDR3 length equals 14 residues. V shed 5 bases, J shed 0 bases, and the junction held 4 bases outside the gene matches. CDR1 is LGHDT, CDR2 YNNKEL, per germline (reference sequence). Sequenced material: peripheral blood. This chain uses TRBV3-1 (or the pseudogene TRBV3-2) with TRBJ2-7; 7 bases agree with TRBD1. The source of this sequence is a woman aged 55-69 years with active or convalescent COVID-19. CDR3 sequence reads: CASSSQGPSYEQYF. In DNA, the CDR3 is TGTGCCAGCAGCTCACAGGGGCCCTCCTACGAGCAGTACTTC.